The 4 T cell receptor beta chains in this list originate from one sample, sequenced in a study of cytomegalovirus exposure and HLA in healthy donors. The primer mix had 60 Vbeta and 13 Jbeta primers. Libraries were prepared by immunoSEQ multiplex PCR; TCRdb keeps only in-frame clonotypes and omits some of them. The sample holds 38,000 or so clones. Sequenced material: PBMCs. The source is a man aged 35 to 55 in good health and CMV-seropositive.

The chain combines TRBV7-8 with TRBJ2-2, with 10 bases fitting TRBD2. With V trimmed by 1 base and J by 5 bases, 1 base remained unmatched. CDR3 size: 15 residues. Germline values: CDR1 SGHVS, CDR2 FQNEAQ. The DNA for the CDR3 is TGTGCCAGCAGCTTAGGAGCGGGAGGGACCGGGGAGCTGTTTTTT. As protein: CASSLGAGGTGELFF.

The J gene is TRBJ1-1, the V gene TRBV10-3, with D possibly TRBD1 on 5 matching bases. Germline-derived CDR1 and CDR2 are ENHRY and SYGVKD. This CDR3 spans 12 amino acids. V dropped 6 bases and J dropped 1 base, with 6 bases sitting between them. For the CDR3, the DNA is TGTGCCATCAGAGGACAGAACACTGAAGCTTTCTTT. The encoded protein is CAIRGQNTEAFF.

The rearrangement links TRBV7-9 to TRBJ2-2; 8 nucleotides align to TRBD2. The CDR3 is 15 amino acids. Germline loops: CDR1 SEHNR, CDR2 FQNEAQ (reference sequence). Germline trimming cut 9 bases from V and 3 bases from J; bases unmatched to any gene: 9. This chain's CDR3 is CASTPGGADTGELFF. CDR3 bases: TGTGCCAGTACCCCGGGGGGGGCCGACACCGGGGAGCTGTTTTTT.

V is TRBV7-9 and J is TRBJ1-3; 9 bases fit TRBD1. CDR1 and CDR2 from the germline V gene are SEHNR and FQNEAQ (reference sequence). The CDR3 spans 14 residues. Trimming cost V 4 bases and J 8 bases; bases outside gene matches: 6. The CDR3 reads CASSSGQGADTIYF. The CDR3 DNA follows: TGTGCCAGCAGCTCGGGACAGGGCGCTGACACCATATATTTT.